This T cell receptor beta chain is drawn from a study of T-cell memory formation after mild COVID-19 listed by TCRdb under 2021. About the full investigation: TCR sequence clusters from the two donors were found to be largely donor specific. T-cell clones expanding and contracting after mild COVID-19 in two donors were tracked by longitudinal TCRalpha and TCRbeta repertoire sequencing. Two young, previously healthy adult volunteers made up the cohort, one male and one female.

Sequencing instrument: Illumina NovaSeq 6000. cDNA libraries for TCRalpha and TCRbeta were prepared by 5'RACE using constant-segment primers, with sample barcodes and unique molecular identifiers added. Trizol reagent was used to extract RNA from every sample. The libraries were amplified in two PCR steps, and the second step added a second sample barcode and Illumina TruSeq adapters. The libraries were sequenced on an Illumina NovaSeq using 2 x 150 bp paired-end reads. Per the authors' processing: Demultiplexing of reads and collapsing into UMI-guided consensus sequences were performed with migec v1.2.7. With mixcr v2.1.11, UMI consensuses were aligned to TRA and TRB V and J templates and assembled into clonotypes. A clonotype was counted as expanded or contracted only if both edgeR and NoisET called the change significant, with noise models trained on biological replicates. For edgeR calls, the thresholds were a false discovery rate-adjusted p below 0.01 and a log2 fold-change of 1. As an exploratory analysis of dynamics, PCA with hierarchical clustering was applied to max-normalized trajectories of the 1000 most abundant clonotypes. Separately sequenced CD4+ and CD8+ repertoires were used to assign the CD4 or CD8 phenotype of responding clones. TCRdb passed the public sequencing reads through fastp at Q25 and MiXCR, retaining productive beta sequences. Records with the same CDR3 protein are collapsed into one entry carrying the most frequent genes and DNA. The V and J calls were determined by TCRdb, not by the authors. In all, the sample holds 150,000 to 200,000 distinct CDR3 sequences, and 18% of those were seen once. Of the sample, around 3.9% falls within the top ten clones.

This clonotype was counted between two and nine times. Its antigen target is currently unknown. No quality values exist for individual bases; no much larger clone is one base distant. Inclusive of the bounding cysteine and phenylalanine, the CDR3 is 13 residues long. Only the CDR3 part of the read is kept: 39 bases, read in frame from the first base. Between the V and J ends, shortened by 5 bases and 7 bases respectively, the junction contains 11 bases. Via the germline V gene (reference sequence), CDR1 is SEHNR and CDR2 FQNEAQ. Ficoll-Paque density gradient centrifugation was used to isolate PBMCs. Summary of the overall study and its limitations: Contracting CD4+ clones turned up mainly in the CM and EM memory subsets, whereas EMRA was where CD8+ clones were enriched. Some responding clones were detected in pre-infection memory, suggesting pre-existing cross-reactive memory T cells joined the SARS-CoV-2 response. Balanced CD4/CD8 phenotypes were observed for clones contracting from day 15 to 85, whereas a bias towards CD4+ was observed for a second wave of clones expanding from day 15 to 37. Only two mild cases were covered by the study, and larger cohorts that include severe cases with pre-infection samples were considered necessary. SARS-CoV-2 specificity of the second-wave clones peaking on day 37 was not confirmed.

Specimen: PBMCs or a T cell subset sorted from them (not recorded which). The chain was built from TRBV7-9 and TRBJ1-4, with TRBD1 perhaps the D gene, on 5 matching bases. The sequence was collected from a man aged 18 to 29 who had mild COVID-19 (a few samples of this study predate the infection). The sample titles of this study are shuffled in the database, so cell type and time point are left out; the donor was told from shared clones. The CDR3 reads CASSPRDGEKLFF. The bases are TGTGCCAGCAGCCCGCGGGACGGTGAAAAACTGTTTTTT.